The T cell receptor (beta chain) described here comes from a study of molecular identifiers for immune sequencing clone quantification. Study outcomes and limitations: It was shown that clones above 20 RNA copies held over 99% of effector molecules, but under 1% in naive cells. A single cell's spiked Jurkat TCR RNA was reportedly detectable among fewer than 1.1 million naive cells. Underestimation of highly expanded clone sizes could arise where identical TCR molecules share a barcode.

Researchers sorted naive CD8 T cells as cells that were CD8+CD4-CCR7+CD45RA+. TCRdb re-analysed the PCR reads in MiXCR, keeping a single row per CDR3 protein. Of fewer than 75,000 distinct CDR3 sequences in the sample, around a sixth were seen once. This clonotype has at least ten counts. The antigen is undetermined. The germline gives CDR1 LNHDA, CDR2 SQIVND (reference sequence). The CDR3 spans 14 residues. Deletions cut 6 bases from V and 4 bases from J, with 13 bases between. This rearrangement joins TRBV19 to TRBJ2-1, with D perhaps matching TRBD1 or TRBD2 (5 bases each). The sequenced material came from naive CD8+ T cells from blood, with Jurkat cell RNA spiked in. As to subset: FACS-sorted CD8+CD4-CCR7+CD45RA+ naive T cells. This sequence originates from a human donor in good health. Some libraries in this study had Jurkat cell RNA spiked in. The CDR3: CASSPGRPYNEQFF. CDR3 bases: TGTGCCAGTAGCCCGGGACGGCCATACAATGAGCAGTTCTTC.